This TCR beta chain comes out of a study of blood T cell repertoires in COVID-19 (dated by TCRdb to the early 2020s). Study-level background: Samples covering the acute and convalescent phases of COVID-19 were provided by collaborators in the United States, Italy and Spain. The material from the prospective study consisted of cDNA or gDNA derived from T cells, B-cell-depleted T cells, or PBMCs. Deeply sampled blood TCRbeta repertoires from subjects exposed to, actively infected with, or recovered from COVID-19 were included in the dataset. The repertoires were made available in a free public database intended to serve as a resource for research on the immune response to SARS-CoV-2. Samples were obtained from the ongoing ImmuneRACE study (first 160 participants) and from 950 to 1,500 subjects provided by 6 global collaborators. Sample metadata almost always included a de-identified subject ID, COVID-19 status, age in years and sex. Where HLA class I and class II types were available, the types were taken from metadata supplied by the sample provider, not from assay-based typing. What the work shows at the level of the full study, not this receptor alone: The quantity of clinical and demographic metadata differed by source and by participant and was supplied without curation.

Concerning this clone itself: Its antigen is not yet known. Base-call qualities are not available, and no considerably larger clone is one nucleotide away.

Whole blood was collected in K2EDTA tubes by collaborating institutions according to the institutions' own protocols. For TCRbeta analysis, collaborators shipped samples as frozen whole blood, isolated PBMCs, or DNA extracted from either of those sample types. The immunoSEQ Assay, a bias-controlled multiplex PCR, was used to amplify TCRbeta CDR3 regions from genomic DNA. On the authors' methods: Nucleated cell counts per sample were estimated from amplification of reference gene primers within the assay. To quantify the absolute abundance of each unique TCRbeta CDR3 rearrangement, sequence reads were collapsed and filtered. For each sample, productive Simpson clonality was calculated by taking the square root of Simpson's diversity index across productive rearrangements. TCRdb's version of the immuneACCESS table is confined to in-frame rearrangements and falls short of the full clone set. An unresolved V gene accounts for under half of the shortfall where checked; the remainder is of unknown origin. V, J and clone size derive from that table, while D and trimming were established from the DNA sequence. The sample table lists approximately 90,000 clones, less than 90% of them with a count of one. Around 1.3% of the sample is in the top ten clones.

This clonotype was sampled from a man older than 75 with active or convalescent COVID-19. The sample comprised peripheral blood.

The CDR3: CASSWRDLRNGYTF. The DNA sequence reads TGTGCCAGCAGCTGGAGGGACTTACGGAATGGCTACACCTTC. The rearranged segments are TRBV7-2 and TRBJ1-2; TRBD1 is possibly the D segment (5 matching bases). Via the germline V gene, CDR1 is SGHTA and CDR2 FQGNSA. The CDR3 holds 14 amino acids from the cysteine to the phenylalanine. Only CDR3 DNA remains: 42 bases, in frame from the first base. V gives up 4 bases and J gives up 6 bases, and the segment between their germline ends measures 15 bases.